This T cell receptor beta chain originates from a study of technical replicates of blood from several donors. Only in-frame clones appear in the TCRdb table, and some are missing; sequencing was by immunoSEQ multiplex PCR. The sample yields about 99,000 clones, nearly 97% seen once. The receptor was derived from a human donor in good health. The specimen was T cells isolated from PBMCs.

The CDR3 nucleotides are TGTGCCAGCAGTTGGGGGACTAGCGGGAGCGCAGATACGCAGTATTTT. It codes for CASSWGTSGSADTQYF. The rearrangement uses TRBV27 and TRBJ2-3; TRBD2 aligns across 14 bases. Losses at the gene ends were 4 bases for V and 4 bases for J; bases not matched to a gene: 4. The germline gives CDR1 MNHEY, CDR2 SMNVEV (reference sequence). CDR3 length: 16 residues.